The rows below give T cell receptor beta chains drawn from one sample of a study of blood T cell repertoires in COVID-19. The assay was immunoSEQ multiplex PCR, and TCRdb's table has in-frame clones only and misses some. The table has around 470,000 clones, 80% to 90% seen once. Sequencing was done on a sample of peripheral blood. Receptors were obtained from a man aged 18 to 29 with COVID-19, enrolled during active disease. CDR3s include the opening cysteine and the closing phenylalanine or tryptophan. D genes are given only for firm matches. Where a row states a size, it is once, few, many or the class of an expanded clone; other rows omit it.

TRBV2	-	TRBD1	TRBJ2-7	CASTEGTGRYEQYF	TGTGCCAGCACCGAGGGGACAGGGCGGTACGAGCAGTACTTC
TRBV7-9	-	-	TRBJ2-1	CASSFLLIDEQFF	TGTGCCAGCAGCTTTTTACTAATCGATGAGCAGTTCTTC
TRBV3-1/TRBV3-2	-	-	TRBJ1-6	CASSLPGGGVGSPLHF	TGTGCCAGCAGCCTCCCCGGAGGGGGGGTGGGTTCACCCCTCCACTTT
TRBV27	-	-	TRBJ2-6	CASRDTGANVLTF	TGTGCCAGCAGGGACACTGGGGCCAACGTCCTGACTTTC
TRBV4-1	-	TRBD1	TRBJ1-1	CASSQEEGARTEAFF	TGCGCCAGCAGCCAAGAAGAGGGGGCTAGAACTGAAGCTTTCTTT
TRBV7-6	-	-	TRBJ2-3	CASSISTDTQYF	TGTGCCAGCAGCATAAGCACAGATACGCAGTATTTT
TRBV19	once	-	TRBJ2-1	CASSITDFSYNEQFF	TGTGCCAGTAGTATAACGGACTTCTCCTACAATGAGCAGTTCTTC
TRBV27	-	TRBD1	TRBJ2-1	CASRKTGAHNEQFF	TGTGCCAGCAGAAAGACAGGGGCCCACAATGAGCAGTTCTTC
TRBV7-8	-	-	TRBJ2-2	CASSLKVAENTGELFF	TGTGCCAGCAGCTTAAAGGTAGCGGAGAACACCGGGGAGCTGTTTTTT
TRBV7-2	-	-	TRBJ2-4	CASSLEASSNIQYF	TGTGCCAGCAGCTTAGAAGCTAGCAGCAACATTCAGTACTTC
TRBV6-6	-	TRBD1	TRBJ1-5	CASSYSGQLNQPQHF	TGTGCCAGCAGTTACTCGGGACAGCTAAATCAGCCCCAGCATTTT
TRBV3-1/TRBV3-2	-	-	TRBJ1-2	CASSQGLKGKSYGYTF	TGTGCCAGCAGCCAAGGATTGAAGGGGAAATCGTATGGCTACACCTTC
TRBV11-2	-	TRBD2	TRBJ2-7	CASSLSSGPYEQYF	TGTGCCAGCAGCTTATCTAGCGGACCCTACGAGCAGTACTTC
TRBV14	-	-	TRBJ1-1	CAGSPQGNTEAFF	TGTGCCGGCAGCCCTCAGGGGAACACTGAAGCTTTCTTT
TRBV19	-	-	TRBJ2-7	CASSTDRRLYEQYF	TGTGCCAGTAGTACCGACAGGAGACTCTACGAGCAGTACTTC
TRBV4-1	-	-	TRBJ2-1	CASSQPWTGGLEQFF	TGCGCCAGCAGCCAACCCTGGACTGGGGGGTTAGAGCAGTTCTTC
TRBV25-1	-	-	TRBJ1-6	CASSLQDNSPLHF	TGTGCCAGCAGTCTACAGGATAATTCACCCCTCCACTTT
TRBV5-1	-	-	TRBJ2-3	CASKKGGPETDTQYF	TGCGCCAGCAAGAAGGGGGGGCCGGAGACAGATACGCAGTATTTT
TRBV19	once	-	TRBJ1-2	CASSIGRNNYGYTF	TGTGCCAGTAGTATAGGCAGAAATAACTATGGCTACACCTTC
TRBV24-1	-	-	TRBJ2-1	CATSDSRQGGYEQFF	TGTGCCACCAGTGATTCCCGACAGGGAGGTTATGAGCAGTTCTTC
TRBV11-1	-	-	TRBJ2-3	CASSLGLAVTDTQYF	TGTGCCAGCAGCTTAGGGTTAGCCGTCACAGATACGCAGTATTTT
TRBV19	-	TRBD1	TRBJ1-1	CASSTTGDTEAFF	TGTGCCAGTAGTACTACAGGGGACACTGAAGCTTTCTTT
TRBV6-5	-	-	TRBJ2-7	CASSYSDRDKSYEQYF	TGTGCCAGCAGTTACAGCGACCGGGACAAATCCTACGAGCAGTACTTC
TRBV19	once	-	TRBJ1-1	CASSPRQLNMNTEAFF	TGTGCCAGTAGTCCGCGACAGCTAAACATGAACACTGAAGCTTTCTTT
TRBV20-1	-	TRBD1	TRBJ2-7	CSASGDRYYEQYF	TGCAGTGCTAGTGGGGACAGGTACTACGAGCAGTACTTC
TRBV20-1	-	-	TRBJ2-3	CSASLTDTQYF	TGCAGTGCTAGTCTGACAGATACGCAGTATTTT
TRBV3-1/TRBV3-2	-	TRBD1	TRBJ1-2	CASSHYRDREGYTF	TGTGCCAGCAGCCATTACCGGGACAGGGAGGGCTACACCTTC
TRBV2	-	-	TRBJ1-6	CASSATLLDSTLHF	TGTGCCAGCAGTGCTACCCTTCTTGATTCGACCCTCCACTTT
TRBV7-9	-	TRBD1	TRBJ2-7	CASSPGQAPYEQYF	TGTGCCAGCAGCCCAGGACAGGCCCCCTACGAGCAGTACTTC
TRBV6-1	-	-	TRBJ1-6	CASSEVGGRSPLHF	TGTGCCAGCAGTGAAGTAGGGGGTAGGTCACCCCTCCACTTT
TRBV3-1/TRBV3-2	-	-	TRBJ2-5	CASSRGTGSQETQYF	TGTGCCAGCAGCCGGGGTACAGGATCCCAAGAGACCCAGTACTTC
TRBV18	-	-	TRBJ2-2	CASSPGPGDTGELFF	TGTGCCAGCTCACCGGGGCCGGGAGACACCGGGGAGCTGTTTTTT
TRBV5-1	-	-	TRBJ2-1	CASSLDFPSLGEQFF	TGCGCCAGCAGCTTGGACTTCCCGAGCCTCGGTGAGCAGTTCTTC
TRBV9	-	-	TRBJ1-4	CASSVLATNEKLFF	TGTGCCAGCAGCGTACTAGCAACTAATGAAAAACTGTTTTTT
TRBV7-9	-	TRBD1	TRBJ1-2	CASSLVVTTDPQGDYGYTF	TGTGCCAGCAGCTTAGTCGTCACAACCGATCCCCAGGGGGACTATGGCTACACCTTC
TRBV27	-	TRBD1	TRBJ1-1	CASSLTGTGRTEAFF	TGTGCCAGCAGTTTGACGGGGACAGGGAGGACTGAAGCTTTCTTT
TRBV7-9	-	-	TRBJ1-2	CASSVDRRYTF	TGTGCCAGCAGCGTTGACAGGAGATACACCTTC
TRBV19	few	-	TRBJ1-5	CASSTVGAANQPQHF	TGTGCCAGTAGTACCGTGGGGGCGGCTAATCAGCCCCAGCATTTT
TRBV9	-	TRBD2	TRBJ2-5	CASSVEAGARETQYF	TGTGCCAGCAGCGTAGAAGCGGGAGCCCGCGAGACCCAGTACTTC
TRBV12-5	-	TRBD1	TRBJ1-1	CASGPPDRFNTEAFF	TGTGCTAGTGGTCCACCGGACAGGTTTAACACTGAAGCTTTCTTT
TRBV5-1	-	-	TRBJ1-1	CASSPRSYPLIKNTEAFF	TGCGCCAGCAGCCCTCGTAGTTACCCATTAATCAAGAACACTGAAGCTTTCTTT
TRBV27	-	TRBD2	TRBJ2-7	CASSYRSSGGVYEQYF	TGTGCCAGCAGTTATAGGTCTAGCGGGGGAGTATACGAGCAGTACTTC
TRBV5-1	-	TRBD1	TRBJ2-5	CASSGDRVGETQYF	TGCGCCAGCAGCGGCGACAGGGTCGGGGAGACCCAGTACTTC
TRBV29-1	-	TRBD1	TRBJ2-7	CSVEDPLDRVYEQYF	TGCAGCGTTGAAGATCCTTTGGACAGGGTGTACGAGCAGTACTTC
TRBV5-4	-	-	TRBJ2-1	CASSSRRMANEQFF	TGTGCCAGCAGCTCCAGGCGAATGGCCAATGAGCAGTTCTTC
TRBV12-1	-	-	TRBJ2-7	CASSRGLAGEEAYEQYF	TGTGCCAGCAGCAGGGGACTAGCGGGAGAGGAGGCCTACGAGCAGTACTTC
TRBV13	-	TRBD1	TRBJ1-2	CASSSWTGASYGYTF	TGTGCCAGCAGCTCCTGGACAGGGGCTAGCTATGGCTACACCTTC
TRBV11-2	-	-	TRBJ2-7	CASSLGTVSYEQYF	TGTGCCAGCAGCTTAGGGACAGTCTCCTACGAGCAGTACTTC
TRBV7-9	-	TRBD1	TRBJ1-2	CASSDTGGVHYGYTF	TGTGCCAGCAGCGACACAGGGGGCGTACACTATGGCTACACCTTC
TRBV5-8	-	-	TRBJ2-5	CASSLPGALQTQYF	TGTGCCAGCAGCTTACCAGGGGCCCTTCAGACCCAGTACTTC